This T cell receptor (beta chain) stems from a study of T cells after yellow fever vaccination. V lost 4 bases to trimming and J lost 0 bases, with 16 bases between them. CDR1 is SGHTA, CDR2 FQGNSA, per germline. The CDR3 runs to 16 residues. This clonotype was detected a few times. Its antigen remains unidentified. TCRdb ran MiXCR on the 5' RACE reads and lists one entry per CDR3 protein. The sample carries approximately 74,000 distinct CDR3 sequences, approximately 6.5% recorded once. Study outcomes and limitations: Repertoires obtained by FACS sorting could include abundant clonotypes that entered as contaminants from the bulk population.

Sample: CD8+ T cells sorted from PBMCs, taken 5 days after the first yellow fever vaccination. The TCR comes from a man between 18 and 29 years old who received the YFV17D yellow fever vaccine. The chain combines TRBV7-2 with TRBJ2-7, with a weak D call TRBD2 (7 bases). The CDR3 DNA reads TGTGCCAGCAGCTCCAGGGGACTACCCTACTCCTACGAGCAGTACTTC. Protein product: CASSSRGLPYSYEQYF. The variable domain in full, completed from reference TRBV7-2 and TRBJ2-7, reads GAGVSQSPSNKVTEKGKDVELRCDPISGHTALYWYRQSLGQGLEFLIYFQGNSAPDKSGLPSDRFSAERTGGSVSTLTIQRTQQEDSAVYLCASSSRGLPYSYEQYFGPGTRLTVT.